In this sample, the clone carrying this T cell receptor (beta chain) turned up a few times. CDR1 and CDR2 from the germline V gene are SGHRS and YFSETQ. V dropped 1 base and J dropped 2; count of bases not matched to a gene: 15. The CDR3 has 20 amino acids. TCRs were sequenced from a few patients responding to pembrolizumab. These data belong to a study of PD-1 blockade in mismatch repair-deficient tumors. TCRdb's copy holds only in-frame clones and misses some; the assay was immunoSEQ multiplex PCR. This sample has 60,000 to 70,000 clones, with about 91% found just once. The V and J genes are TRBV5-1 and TRBJ2-2; TRBD1 aligns across 9 bases. This specimen consisted of peripheral blood, obtained 52 weeks after starting pembrolizumab. The source of this sequence is an adult with mismatch repair-deficient cancer. CDR3 nucleotides: TGCGCCAGCAGCTTGTTTGGAACCGGGACAGGGATCCGCAACACCGGGGAGCTGTTTTTT. This codes for CASSLFGTGTGIRNTGELFF.